This TCR beta chain stems from a study of cytomegalovirus exposure and HLA in healthy donors. This CDR3 is 13 amino acids long. Germline lookup yields CDR1 LGHNT and CDR2 FRNRAP. V lost 1 base to trimming and J lost 9 bases, with 7 bases between them. General study findings and limits: A later analysis linked a missense variant in DCLRE1C to the trimming of TCR beta V and J genes. Near-uniform donor sequencing depth was presumed by presence/absence analyses.

This clone was observed a single time. Antigen specificity is unknown. PCR primers comprised 60 Vbeta and 13 Jbeta primers. Original data processing: A follow-up analysis tallied tens of millions of unique TCR beta chains, about 10 million shared. TCRdb keeps only in-frame clones here, not all; method: immunoSEQ multiplex PCR. V and J calls and clone size are given by that table; D and trimming were obtained from the DNA. The table shows 150,000 to 200,000 clones, with over 60% occurring only once. This TCR was sampled from a woman aged 40 to 50 in good health and CMV-seronegative. The specimen sequenced was PBMCs. The chain employs TRBV12-5 and TRBJ1-6; no clear D. The CDR3 loop reads CASGLDPVSPLHF. The CDR3 nucleotides read TGTGCTAGTGGTTTGGACCCGGTTTCACCCCTCCACTTT.